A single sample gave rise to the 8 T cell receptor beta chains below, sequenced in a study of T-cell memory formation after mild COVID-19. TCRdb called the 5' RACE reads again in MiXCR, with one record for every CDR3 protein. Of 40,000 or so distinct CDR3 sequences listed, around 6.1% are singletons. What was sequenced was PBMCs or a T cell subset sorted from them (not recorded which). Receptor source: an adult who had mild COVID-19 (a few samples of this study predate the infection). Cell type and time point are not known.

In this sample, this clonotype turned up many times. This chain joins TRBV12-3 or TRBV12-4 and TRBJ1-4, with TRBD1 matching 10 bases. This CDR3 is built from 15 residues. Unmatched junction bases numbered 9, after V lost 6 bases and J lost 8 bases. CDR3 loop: CASSLKPGQGEKLFF. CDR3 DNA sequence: TGTGCCAGCAGCCTAAAACCGGGACAGGGGGAAAAACTGTTTTTT.

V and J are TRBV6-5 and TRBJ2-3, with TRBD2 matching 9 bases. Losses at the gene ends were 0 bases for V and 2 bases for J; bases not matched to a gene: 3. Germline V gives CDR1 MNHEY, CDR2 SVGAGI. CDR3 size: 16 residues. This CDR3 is CASSYSSGGPTDTQYF. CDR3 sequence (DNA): TGTGCCAGCAGTTACTCTAGCGGGGGCCCCACAGATACGCAGTATTTT.

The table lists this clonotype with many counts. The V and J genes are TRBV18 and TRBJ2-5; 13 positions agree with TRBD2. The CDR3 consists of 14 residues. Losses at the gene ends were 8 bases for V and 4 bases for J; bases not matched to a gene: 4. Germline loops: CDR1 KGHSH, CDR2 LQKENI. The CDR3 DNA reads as TGTGCCAGCCAGGGACTAGCGGGAAGAGAGACCCAGTACTTC. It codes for CASQGLAGRETQYF.

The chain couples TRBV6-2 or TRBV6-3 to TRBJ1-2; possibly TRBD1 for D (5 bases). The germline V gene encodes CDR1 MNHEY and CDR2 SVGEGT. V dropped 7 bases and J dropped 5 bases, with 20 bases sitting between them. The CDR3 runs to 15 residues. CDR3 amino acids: CASTEDGLKGYGYTF. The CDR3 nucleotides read TGTGCCAGCACCGAGGACGGACTAAAGGGGTATGGCTACACCTTC.

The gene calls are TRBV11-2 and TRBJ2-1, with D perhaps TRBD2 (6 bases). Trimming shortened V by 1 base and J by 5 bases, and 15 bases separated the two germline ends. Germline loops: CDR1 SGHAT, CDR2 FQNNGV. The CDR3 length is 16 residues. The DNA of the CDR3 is TGTGCCAGCAGCTTAGGAGCTAGCGTACGAGACAATGAGCAGTTCTTC. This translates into CASSLGASVRDNEQFF.

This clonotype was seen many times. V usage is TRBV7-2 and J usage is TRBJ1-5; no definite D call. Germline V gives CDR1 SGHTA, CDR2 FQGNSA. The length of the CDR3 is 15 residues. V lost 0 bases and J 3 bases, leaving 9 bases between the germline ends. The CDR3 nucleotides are TGTGCCAGCAGCTTAGCGGGGAGGGTCAATCAGCCCCAGCATTTT. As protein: CASSLAGRVNQPQHF.

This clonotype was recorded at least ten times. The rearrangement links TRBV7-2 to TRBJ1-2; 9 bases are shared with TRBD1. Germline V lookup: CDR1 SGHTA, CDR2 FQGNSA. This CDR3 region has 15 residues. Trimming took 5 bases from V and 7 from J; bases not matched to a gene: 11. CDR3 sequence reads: CASSQQSQGAVGYTF. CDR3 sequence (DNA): TGTGCCAGCAGCCAGCAGTCACAGGGGGCGGTTGGCTACACCTTC.

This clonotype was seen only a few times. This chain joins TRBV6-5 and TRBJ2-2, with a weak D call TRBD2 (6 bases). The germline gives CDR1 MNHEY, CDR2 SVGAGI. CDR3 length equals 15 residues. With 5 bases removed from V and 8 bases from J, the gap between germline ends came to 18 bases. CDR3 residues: CASSPRPGAGGELFF. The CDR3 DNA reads TGTGCCAGCAGTCCGCGCCCAGGTGCGGGAGGGGAGCTGTTTTTT.